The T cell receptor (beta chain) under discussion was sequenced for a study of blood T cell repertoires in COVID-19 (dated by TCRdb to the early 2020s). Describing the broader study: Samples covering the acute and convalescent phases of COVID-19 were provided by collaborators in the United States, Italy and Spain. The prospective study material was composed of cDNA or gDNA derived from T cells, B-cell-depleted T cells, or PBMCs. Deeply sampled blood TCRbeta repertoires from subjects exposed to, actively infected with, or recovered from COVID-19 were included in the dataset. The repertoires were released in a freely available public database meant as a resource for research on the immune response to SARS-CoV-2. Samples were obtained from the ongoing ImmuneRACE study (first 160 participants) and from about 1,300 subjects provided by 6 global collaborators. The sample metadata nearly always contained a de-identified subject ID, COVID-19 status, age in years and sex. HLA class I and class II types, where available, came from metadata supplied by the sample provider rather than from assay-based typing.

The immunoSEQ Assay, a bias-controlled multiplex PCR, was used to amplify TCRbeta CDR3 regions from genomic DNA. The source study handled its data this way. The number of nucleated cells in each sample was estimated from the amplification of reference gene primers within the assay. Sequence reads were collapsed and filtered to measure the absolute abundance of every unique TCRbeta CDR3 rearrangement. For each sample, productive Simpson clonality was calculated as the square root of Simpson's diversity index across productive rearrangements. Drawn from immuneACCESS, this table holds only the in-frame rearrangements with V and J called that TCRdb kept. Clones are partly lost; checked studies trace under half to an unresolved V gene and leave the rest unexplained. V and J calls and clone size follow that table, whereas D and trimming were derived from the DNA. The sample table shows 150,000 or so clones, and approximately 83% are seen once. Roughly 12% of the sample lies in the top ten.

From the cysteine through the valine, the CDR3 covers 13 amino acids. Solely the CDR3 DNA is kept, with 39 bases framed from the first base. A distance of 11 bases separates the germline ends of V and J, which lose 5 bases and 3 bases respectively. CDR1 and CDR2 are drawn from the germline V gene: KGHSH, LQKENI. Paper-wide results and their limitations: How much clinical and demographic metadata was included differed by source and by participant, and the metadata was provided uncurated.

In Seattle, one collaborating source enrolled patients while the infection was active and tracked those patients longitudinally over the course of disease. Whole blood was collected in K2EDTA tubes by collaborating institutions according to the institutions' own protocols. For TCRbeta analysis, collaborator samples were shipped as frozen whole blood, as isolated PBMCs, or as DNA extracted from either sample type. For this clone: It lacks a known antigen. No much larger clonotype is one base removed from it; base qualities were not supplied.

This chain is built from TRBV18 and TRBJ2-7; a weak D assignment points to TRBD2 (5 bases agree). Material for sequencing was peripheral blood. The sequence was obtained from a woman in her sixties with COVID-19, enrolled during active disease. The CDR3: CASSTRQGYEQYV. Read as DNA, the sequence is TGTGCCAGCTCAACTAGACAAGGCTACGAGCAGTACGTC.